The 18 T cell receptor beta chains below come from one sample, sequenced in a study of cytomegalovirus exposure and HLA in healthy donors. PCR employed 60 Vbeta and 13 Jbeta primers. The protocol was immunoSEQ multiplex PCR, while the TCRdb copy is restricted to in-frame clones and leaves out a portion. Its table lists 160,000 or so clones. Sequencing used PBMCs. These receptors came from a man younger than 45 in good health and CMV-seronegative.

The rearrangement uses TRBV9 and TRBJ2-7, with 7 bases that match TRBD1. Germline V lookup: CDR1 SGDLS, CDR2 YYNGEE. This CDR3 spans 15 amino acids. The trim removed 0 bases at V and 2 bases at J, leaving 5 bases unmatched. In nucleotides, the CDR3 is TGTGCCAGCAGCGTAGGACAGGGAAAAACCTACGAGCAGTACTTC. It specifies CASSVGQGKTYEQYF.

The V and J genes are TRBV18 and TRBJ1-5; 7 bases fit TRBD1. Germline CDR1 KGHSH, CDR2 LQKENI. V was clipped by 6 bases and J by 4 bases; unmatched bases: 15. The CDR3 is 17 residues long. As DNA, the CDR3 is TGTGCCAGCTCCCCTAATACGGAGGGGGCTTCTAATCAGCCCCAGCATTTT. Its protein product is CASSPNTEGASNQPQHF.

Of note for this clone: At one of its ends the junction is not consistent with the germline gene, which may arise from a read error. The chain combines TRBV20-1 with TRBJ1-1; D remains unclear. CDR1 DFQATT and CDR2 SNEGSKA come from the germline V gene (reference sequence). This CDR3 comprises 8 residues. CDR3 amino acids: CSARPGSF. DNA of the CDR3: TGCAGTGCTAGACCGGGTTCCTTT.

The V and J genes are TRBV5-1 and TRBJ2-7; 11 bases fit TRBD2. CDR3 length: 15 amino acids. The ends lost 2 bases at V and 4 bases at J; junction bases unmatched: 5. Germline-derived CDR1 and CDR2 are SGHRS and YFSETQ. As DNA, the CDR3 is TGCGCCAGCAGCTTATCTAGCGGGAGGAGGTACGAGCAGTACTTC. This codes for CASSLSSGRRYEQYF.

The chain joins TRBV27 to TRBJ2-7; 7 bases match TRBD2. The CDR3 covers 18 residues. With V trimmed by 2 bases and J by 4 bases, 17 bases remained unmatched. Germline V lookup: CDR1 MNHEY, CDR2 SMNVEV (reference sequence). The CDR3 is CASSLASAGRALGYEQYF. In nucleotides, the CDR3 is TGTGCCAGCAGTTTAGCGTCGGCGGGGAGGGCGTTAGGATACGAGCAGTACTTC.

The CDR3 loop reads CASSSQWESTDTQYF. CDR3 nucleotides: TGTGCCAGCAGCTCGCAATGGGAGAGCACAGATACGCAGTATTTT. The chain carries TRBV5-6 and TRBJ2-3; perhaps TRBD2 as D (5 bases). Germline V gene data show CDR1 as SGHDT and CDR2 as YYEEEE. The CDR3 contains 15 residues. Deletions cut 3 bases from V and 0 bases from J, with 11 bases between.

This sequence joins TRBV27 and TRBJ2-2; 8 bases fit TRBD2. CDR1 and CDR2 (germline): MNHEY, SMNVEV (reference sequence). With V trimmed by 1 base and J by 7 bases, 8 bases remained unmatched. This CDR3 region has 16 residues. The CDR3 region is CASSLLAAGEGGELFF. In DNA form, the CDR3 reads TGTGCCAGCAGTTTATTAGCAGCGGGAGAGGGCGGGGAGCTGTTTTTT.

The chain uses TRBV7-3 and TRBJ2-3; TRBD2 matches at 8 bases. The CDR3 length is 14 residues. The germline CDR1 and CDR2 sequences are SGHTA and FQGTGA. With 3 bases clipped from V and 4 bases from J, the junction kept 3 bases outside the gene matches. The CDR3 sequence is CASSLGGRSDTQYF. CDR3 DNA: TGTGCCAGCAGCTTGGGCGGGAGGTCAGATACGCAGTATTTT. The full variable domain, its missing parts supplied by reference TRBV7-3 and TRBJ2-3, is GAGVSQTPSNKVTEKGKYVELRCDPISGHTALYWYRQSLGQGPEFLIYFQGTGAADDSGLPNDRFFAVRPEGSVSTLKIQRTERGDSAVYLCASSLGGRSDTQYFGPGTRLTVL.

V is TRBV19 and J is TRBJ2-2; 8 bases are shared with TRBD1. CDR3 length: 15 amino acids. The V segment lost 6 bases and the J segment 2 bases; nucleotides outside the gene matches: 5. Germline V gene lookup returns CDR1 LNHDA and CDR2 SQIVND (reference sequence). The CDR3 DNA reads as TGTGCCAGTAGAATTCAGGGGGCTAACACCGGGGAGCTGTTTTTT. It is translated as CASRIQGANTGELFF.

This chain uses TRBV5-1 with TRBJ2-1, with a possible D match to TRBD2 (5 bases). Germline CDR1 and CDR2: SGHRS and YFSETQ. Trimming took 6 bases from V and 5 from J, leaving 18 bases between them. The CDR3 totals 15 residues. The CDR3 sequence is CASTHGGSSDNEQFF. CDR3 bases: TGCGCCAGCACCCATGGTGGGAGTAGCGACAATGAGCAGTTCTTC.

The chain combines TRBV7-9 with TRBJ1-3; D is possibly TRBD1 (5 bases). The CDR3 is 15 residues long. Trimming took 5 bases from V and 0 from J, leaving 11 bases between them. Germline V lookup: CDR1 SEHNR, CDR2 FQNEAQ (reference sequence). DNA of the CDR3: TGTGCCAGCAGCGCGGGACCGACCTCTGGAAACACCATATATTTT. Translated, it gives CASSAGPTSGNTIYF.

The chain combines TRBV5-4 with TRBJ2-7, with 9 bases that match TRBD2. This CDR3 has 14 amino acids. The ends lost 3 bases at V and 3 bases at J; junction bases unmatched: 4. Germline V gives CDR1 SGHNT, CDR2 YYREEE (reference sequence). The CDR3 sequence is CASSSMTSGYEQYF. The CDR3 DNA reads TGTGCCAGCAGCTCGATGACTAGCGGCTACGAGCAGTACTTC. The full variable domain, in which reference TRBV5-4 and TRBJ2-7 provide the parts outside the CDR3, is ETGVTQSPTHLIKTRGQQVTLRCSSQSGHNTVSWYQQALGQGPQFIFQYYREEENGRGNFPPRFSGLQFPNYSSELNVNALELDDSALYLCASSSMTSGYEQYFGPGTRLTVT.

CDR3 amino acids: CASSSAGTGLVKLFF. The CDR3 bases are TGTGCCAGCAGTTCAGCCGGGACAGGGCTGGTAAAACTGTTTTTT. This chain joins TRBV2 and TRBJ1-4; the match to TRBD1 covers 9 bases. This CDR3 is 15 amino acids long. Germline trimming cut 5 bases from V and 10 bases from J; bases unmatched to any gene: 11. Germline loops: CDR1 SNHLY, CDR2 FYNNEI.

The genes are TRBV29-1 and TRBJ2-1; D is undetermined. The CDR3 spans 13 residues. Germline CDR1 reads SQVTM; CDR2 reads ANQGSEA. Trimming removed 4 bases from V and 3 bases from J, with 10 bases in between. This CDR3 is CSVVGANYNEQFF. The CDR3 DNA reads as TGCAGCGTTGTGGGCGCAAACTACAATGAGCAGTTCTTC.

Regarding this clone: The same CDR3 is also encoded by other DNA sequences in this sample. The V call is TRBV7-7, the J call TRBJ2-1, with 9 bases lining up with TRBD1. This CDR3 region has 13 residues. The trim removed 4 bases at V and 7 bases at J, leaving 2 bases unmatched. Germline V lookup: CDR1 SSHAT, CDR2 FNYEAQ (reference sequence). The CDR3 protein is CASSSDRGNEQFF. In DNA form, the CDR3 reads TGTGCCAGCAGCTCAGACAGGGGGAATGAGCAGTTCTTC.

The chain uses TRBV7-6 and TRBJ2-7; 9 nucleotides line up with TRBD1. V shed 2 bases, J shed 6 bases, and the junction held 5 bases outside the gene matches. There are 14 residues in the CDR3. The germline CDR1 and CDR2 sequences are SGHVS and FNYEAQ. The CDR3 loop is CASSLLGQGGEQYF. The CDR3 coding sequence is TGTGCCAGCAGCTTATTGGGACAGGGTGGCGAGCAGTACTTC.

V gene TRBV18 combines with J gene TRBJ1-2; 12 bases agree with TRBD1. Losses at the gene ends were 3 bases for V and 7 bases for J; bases not matched to a gene: 6. The CDR3 consists of 15 residues. From germline, CDR1 is KGHSH and CDR2 LQKENI. The CDR3 coding sequence is TGTGCCAGCTCACCTCCGGGACAGGGGGCCGGTGGCTACACCTTC. Its protein is CASSPPGQGAGGYTF.

V and J are TRBV6-5 and TRBJ1-4; TRBD1 matches at 8 bases. The V and J ends lost 5 bases and 4 bases, in that order; junction bases with no gene match: 3. This CDR3 comprises 14 residues. Looked up from germline, CDR1 is MNHEY and CDR2 is SVGAGI. The chain's CDR3 is CASSRGQGNEKLFF. The CDR3 nucleotides read TGTGCCAGCAGTCGTGGACAGGGTAATGAAAAACTGTTTTTT.